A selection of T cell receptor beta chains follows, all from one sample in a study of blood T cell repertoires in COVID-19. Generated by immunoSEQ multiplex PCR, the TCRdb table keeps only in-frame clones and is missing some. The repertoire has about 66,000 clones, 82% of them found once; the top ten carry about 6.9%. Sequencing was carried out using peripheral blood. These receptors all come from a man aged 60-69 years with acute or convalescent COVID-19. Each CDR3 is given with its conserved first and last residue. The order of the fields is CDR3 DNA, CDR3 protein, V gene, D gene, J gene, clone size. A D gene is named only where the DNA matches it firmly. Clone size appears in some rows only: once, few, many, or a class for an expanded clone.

TGTGCCAGCACAAACAGGCTCCAAGCTTTCTTT,CASTNRLQAFF,TRBV27,.,TRBJ1-1,.
TGTGCCAGCAGCGGGGGGGACTCTGGGGCCAACGTCCTGACTTTC,CASSGGDSGANVLTF,TRBV6-5,TRBD2,TRBJ2-6,.
TGTGCCAGCAGCTCAGTAGGACAGGGTTTCTACGAGCAGTACTTC,CASSSVGQGFYEQYF,TRBV7-6,TRBD1,TRBJ2-7,.
TGTGCCAGCAGCGCATCACAGGGGAATGAGCAGTTCTTC,CASSASQGNEQFF,TRBV7-9,TRBD1,TRBJ2-1,.
TGTGCCAGCAGCGCACGTTCCGCGGGGGTTTGGAATGAGCAGTTCTTC,CASSARSAGVWNEQFF,TRBV14,TRBD2,TRBJ2-1,.
TGTGCCAGCAGCCGTGACAGGGGGACGTTTGGGCCCCAGCATTTT,CASSRDRGTFGPQHF,TRBV2,TRBD1,TRBJ1-5,.
TGTGCCACCAGTGATTGGGGACAGGGGGCTGGAGATACGCAGTATTTT,CATSDWGQGAGDTQYF,TRBV24-1,TRBD1,TRBJ2-3,.
TGTGCCAGCAGGCGGGGGGTCGAGCAGTTCTTC,CASRRGVEQFF,TRBV11-2,TRBD2,TRBJ2-1,.
TGTGCCAGCAGCGGGACAGGGTACTCCATTGAAGCTTTCTTT,CASSGTGYSIEAFF,TRBV7-9,TRBD1,TRBJ1-1,.
TGTGCCAGCAGCAACTCCGGGACAACTGGAAACACCATATATTTT,CASSNSGTTGNTIYF,TRBV25-1,.,TRBJ1-3,.
TGTGCCAGCAGTCCGGGAACCGGCGAGCAGTACTTC,CASSPGTGEQYF,TRBV6-2/TRBV6-3,.,TRBJ2-7,.
TGTGCCAGCTCACCTTCGCTCAGGGAAATTAACACTGAAGCTTTCTTT,CASSPSLREINTEAFF,TRBV18,.,TRBJ1-1,few
TGTGCCAGCAGAGAGATGACAGGGAGGAATCAGCCCCAGCATTTT,CASREMTGRNQPQHF,TRBV2,TRBD1,TRBJ1-5,.
TGTGCCAGCAGTTCGACAACTGAGAACAATCAGCCCCAGCATTTT,CASSSTTENNQPQHF,TRBV6-6,.,TRBJ1-5,.
TGTGCCAGCAGTCCAGCGGGAAGCTCCTATAATTCACCCCTCCACTTT,CASSPAGSSYNSPLHF,TRBV28,.,TRBJ1-6,.
TGCAGCGCGTACACAGATACGCAGTATTTT,CSAYTDTQYF,TRBV29-1,.,TRBJ2-3,.
TGTGCCAGCAGCTTGGATGTGTTGGAGGAGGCACCAACCTACAATGAGCAGTTCTTC,CASSLDVLEEAPTYNEQFF,TRBV5-8,.,TRBJ2-1,.
TGTGCCAGCTCACCCCCATCGGTTAGTGAGCAGTTCTTC,CASSPPSVSEQFF,TRBV18,.,TRBJ2-1,.
TGTGCCAGCAGTCCGGGACAGGGGGAGACAGATACGCAGTATTTT,CASSPGQGETDTQYF,TRBV6-2/TRBV6-3,TRBD1,TRBJ2-3,few
TGTGCCAGCTTCCGGGAGGGCAGCCAAGAGACCCAGTACTTC,CASFREGSQETQYF,TRBV2,TRBD2,TRBJ2-5,.
TGTGCCAGCAGCCGAGGACAGGGGACTGAAGCTTTCTTT,CASSRGQGTEAFF,TRBV12-3/TRBV12-4,TRBD1,TRBJ1-1,.
TGTGCCAGCAGCTTAGACAGGAATGGGGAGCTGTTTTTT,CASSLDRNGELFF,TRBV7-2,.,TRBJ2-2,.
TGTGCCAGCTCACCAACAGGGGGCGCAGCCTACGAGCAGTACTTC,CASSPTGGAAYEQYF,TRBV18,TRBD1,TRBJ2-7,once
TGTGCCACCAGCAGGGAGGCGGACACCATATATTTT,CATSREADTIYF,TRBV15,.,TRBJ1-3,.
TGTGCCAGCAGCTCCCAGGGCTGGAGCACTGAAGCTTTCTTT,CASSSQGWSTEAFF,TRBV11-2,.,TRBJ1-1,.
TGTGCCAGCAGCTTGGGGCAAGGGGGCTCGAGAGAAAAACTGTTTTTT,CASSLGQGGSREKLFF,TRBV5-4,TRBD1,TRBJ1-4,.
TGTGCCAGCAGTTTGATGGGAGCGAATTCACCCCTCCACTTT,CASSLMGANSPLHF,TRBV27,.,TRBJ1-6,.
TGTGCCAGCAGTCCAACCACGGTTAACTACGAGCAGTACTTC,CASSPTTVNYEQYF,TRBV6-2/TRBV6-3,.,TRBJ2-7,.
TGTGCCTGGGGCCAGACAGGACGTAACTATGGCTACACCTTC,CAWGQTGRNYGYTF,TRBV30,.,TRBJ1-2,.
TGTGCCACGGGGGAGACTGAAGCTTTCTTT,CATGETEAFF,TRBV6-5,.,TRBJ1-1,.
TGTGCCAGCAGCCCCAGGGACAAGAAAAGGGTTGGCTACACCTTC,CASSPRDKKRVGYTF,TRBV3-1/TRBV3-2,.,TRBJ1-2,.
TGTGCCAGCAGTTTATACAGGAGTGACTATGGCTACACCTTC,CASSLYRSDYGYTF,TRBV27,.,TRBJ1-2,.
TGTGCCAGTAGTCCGAGGGGGACAAGTGAGACCCAGTACTTC,CASSPRGTSETQYF,TRBV19,.,TRBJ2-5,.
TGTGCCAGCAGCCCCCGTGCCGCGTCGCGACAGGATACGCAGTATTTT,CASSPRAASRQDTQYF,TRBV7-2,.,TRBJ2-3,.
TGTGCCAGCAGTTTAGACAGGGCGGTAGACACCTTC,CASSLDRAVDTF,TRBV12-3/TRBV12-4,.,TRBJ1-2,.
TGTGCCCTTAAGGGGGAGAGGGACACTGAAGCTTTCTTT,CALKGERDTEAFF,TRBV12-3/TRBV12-4,.,TRBJ1-1,.
TGTGCCAGCAGCTTGGCCGAGCGAGGTGGCCACGGGGAGCTGTTTTTT,CASSLAERGGHGELFF,TRBV5-4,.,TRBJ2-2,.
TGTGCCAGCAGTTACCCCCGGGACAGGGTGGCAGATACGCAGTATTTT,CASSYPRDRVADTQYF,TRBV6-2/TRBV6-3,TRBD1,TRBJ2-3,.
TGTGCCAGCAGCCCCCCCGGGGGGAATGAAAAACTGTTTTTT,CASSPPGGNEKLFF,TRBV6-5,.,TRBJ1-4,once
TGTGCCAGCAGTTCGTGGACAGCTACTAAGGGACCTGGCTACACCTTC,CASSSWTATKGPGYTF,TRBV6-2/TRBV6-3,.,TRBJ1-2,.
TGCGCCAGCAGCTTGGCGGGTAGCACCACAGATACGCAGTATTTT,CASSLAGSTTDTQYF,TRBV5-1,.,TRBJ2-3,.